This TCR beta chain was recorded in a study of cytomegalovirus exposure and HLA in healthy donors. Study in general: Researchers found that less than 90% of over 350 genotyped donors fell within the Caucasian-associated ancestry cluster. Findings and limits, study-wide: The classifier reportedly diagnosed cytomegalovirus status with high sensitivity and specificity. Presence/absence analyses treated sequencing depth as roughly uniform across donors.

To note about this clone: The antigen is not known.

PCR involved 60 Vbeta and 13 Jbeta primers. Here immunoSEQ multiplex PCR was the method, and the copy in TCRdb shows in-frame clones only, minus some. The sample lists 100,000 to 150,000 clones, under 80% occurring once. This clonotype originated in a man aged 35 to 55 in good health and CMV-seropositive. Input material: PBMCs.

The CDR3 sequence: CASSLGRGGISNEQFF. As DNA, the CDR3 is TGTGCCAGCAGCTTAGGCCGCGGGGGGATAAGCAATGAGCAGTTCTTC. The chain recombines TRBV11-2 with TRBJ2-1; 8 bases map to TRBD2. Germline trimming cut 1 base from V and 6 bases from J; bases unmatched to any gene: 8. Looked up from germline, CDR1 is SGHAT and CDR2 is FQNNGV. The CDR3 runs 16 residues.